The clone carrying this T cell receptor (beta chain) appeared many times. The record originates from a study of metastatic and nonmetastatic thyroid tumors. Germline values: CDR1 DFQATT, CDR2 SNEGSKA (reference sequence). The germline V and J ends were trimmed by 4 bases and 0 bases, with 18 bases remaining between them. CDR3 length: 16 amino acids. TCRdb re-analyzed the PCR reads using MiXCR. The data hold more than 25,000 clones, with around 7% observed a single time. Nobody among the patients had been given any treatment before thyroid surgery. The material sequenced was blood. The receptor was derived from a female donor with papillary thyroid cancer or a benign thyroid nodule (not recorded which). Some clones in this sample may be carry-over from other donors' samples. The rearrangement uses TRBV20-1 and TRBJ1-1; D possibly corresponds to TRBD1 (5 bases). The CDR3 bases are TGCAGTGCTACTGACCCAGGACGGGGCATGAACACTGAAGCTTTCTTT. This translates into CSATDPGRGMNTEAFF.